Presented here are 4 T cell receptor beta chains from one specimen sequenced in a study of breast tumors, draining lymph nodes, adjacent tissues (dated by TCRdb to 2016 to 2017). The axillary draining lymph nodes of breast cancer patients were the source of the lymph node samples. The library was made by multiplex PCR. This sample was sequenced with an Illumina HiSeq 2000. TCRdb ran its own pipeline on the public reads, namely fastp trimming at Q25 and MiXCR clone calling, and kept in-frame beta chains. Entries that share a CDR3 protein sequence are merged under the most common genes and DNA. For this sample there are some 170,000 distinct CDR3 sequences; about 33% appear just once. Around 4% of the sample is held by the ten biggest clonotypes. The sequenced sample consisted of axillary lymph node tissue. These receptors all stem from a female donor with breast cancer. Some clones in this sample may be carry-over from other donors' samples.

This chain connects TRBV19 to TRBJ2-7; no clear D gene. Trimming stripped 4 bases from V and 7 bases from J, with 14 bases between. Germline V lookup: CDR1 LNHDA, CDR2 SQIVND (reference sequence). CDR3 length equals 13 residues. DNA for the CDR3: TGTGCCAGTAGTACCGGCGATCTTTGTGAGCAGTACTTC. It codes for CASSTGDLCEQYF.

The genes are TRBV7-3 and TRBJ2-2; possibly TRBD2 for D (5 bases). This CDR3 has 13 residues. Trimming removed 6 bases from V and 6 bases from J, with 11 bases in between. Germline CDR1 and CDR2: SGHTA and FQGTGA. CDR3 nucleotide sequence: TGTGCCAGCAGTAGGAGCGGAGCCGGGGAGCTGTTTTTT. It yields the protein CASSRSGAGELFF.

The CDR3 DNA reads TGTGCTCGGGCCGGGAATGGCTACACCTTC. Amino acid sequence: CARAGNGYTF. The chain couples TRBV15 to TRBJ1-2, with unresolved D. The CDR3 has 10 amino acids. Per germline, CDR1 LNHNV and CDR2 YYDKDF (reference sequence).

This clonotype has at least ten counts. The rearrangement links TRBV20-1 to TRBJ2-2; 7 positions match TRBD2. The CDR3 length is 16 residues. J lost 5 bases, V lost 0 bases, and 9 bases had no gene match. The V gene's germline CDR1 is DFQATT and CDR2 SNEGSKA (reference sequence). The CDR3 reads CSARDSGGSSTGELFF. CDR3 nucleotides: TGCAGTGCTAGAGATTCGGGCGGGAGTTCAACCGGGGAGCTGTTTTTT.